This TCR beta chain is drawn from a study of PD-1 blockade in mismatch repair-deficient tumors. V shed 0 bases and J 12 bases; nucleotides not matched to a gene: 9. This CDR3 region has 14 residues. Germline CDR1 is SGHTA and CDR2 is FQGTGA. The table came from immunoSEQ multiplex PCR; TCRdb's copy has only in-frame clones and leaves some out. Counted here are about 18,000 clones, around 82% occurring once; the ten biggest clones make up 1.5% to 2%. The sequence was obtained from an adult with mismatch repair-deficient cancer. The sequences come from PBMCs, collected roughly 23 weeks after starting pembrolizumab. V and J are TRBV7-3 and TRBJ2-3, with 7 bases fitting TRBD2. The chain's CDR3 is CASSLTGKTSTQYF. The CDR3 bases are TGTGCCAGCAGCTTAACGGGTAAGACTAGCACCCAGTATTTT.